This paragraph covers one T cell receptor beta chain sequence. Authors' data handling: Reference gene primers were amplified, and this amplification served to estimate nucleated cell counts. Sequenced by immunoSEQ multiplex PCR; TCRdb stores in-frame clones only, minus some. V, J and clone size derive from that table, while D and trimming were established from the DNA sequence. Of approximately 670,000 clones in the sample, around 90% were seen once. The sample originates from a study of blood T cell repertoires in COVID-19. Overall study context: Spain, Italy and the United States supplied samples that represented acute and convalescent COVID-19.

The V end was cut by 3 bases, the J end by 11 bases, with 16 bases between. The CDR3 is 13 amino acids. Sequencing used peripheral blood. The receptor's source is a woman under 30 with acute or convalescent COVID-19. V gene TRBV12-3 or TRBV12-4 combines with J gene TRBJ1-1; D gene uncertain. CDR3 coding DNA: TGTGCCAGCAGTTTGATGTGGGGAGCTGGGGCTTTCTTT. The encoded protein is CASSLMWGAGAFF.